This T cell receptor (beta chain) was profiled in a study of blood T cells in healthy people across ages. Through a sample-barcoded 5' primer and a J-beta primer mix, a second PCR was run for about 6 to 11 cycles. Each cDNA molecule carried a tag from a template-switch adaptor that contained 12 random nucleotides. MiXCR, applied by TCRdb to the 5' RACE reads, yields one record per CDR3 protein. The sample includes about 380,000 distinct CDR3 sequences, about 49% of them seen just once. Germline V lookup: CDR1 DFQATT, CDR2 SNEGSKA (reference sequence). Trimming pared 3 bases from V and 0 bases from J, leaving 9 bases between. The CDR3 is made up of 14 amino acids. Peripheral blood was drawn, approximately 9.7 milliliters per donor. Per sample, a minimum of 6.5 million PBMCs were isolated.

Sequencing input: blood. The sequence derives from a man aged 55 to 70 in good health. J is TRBJ1-5 and V is TRBV20-1, with D tentatively TRBD1 (6 bases). DNA of the CDR3: TGCAGTGCTAGGGGGGCGAATAGCAATCAGCCCCAGCATTTT. This codes for CSARGANSNQPQHF.